This TCR beta chain was sequenced during a study of radiotherapy plus CTLA-4 blockade in lung cancer. Clones were sequenced by immunoSEQ multiplex PCR, and TCRdb holds only the in-frame ones, with some missing. This table holds approximately 90,000 clones, approximately 83% found once. Whole-study findings and limits: TCR clones from tumors expanded in blood after radiotherapy plus ipilimumab.

As to this clone: Its antigen is not identified.

This sequence was found in a human donor with non-small cell lung cancer who had stable disease on radiotherapy plus ipilimumab. This specimen consisted of peripheral blood, obtained from a patient treated with radiotherapy plus ipilimumab.

CDR3 residues: CASSPRQGRDEQYF. CDR3 nucleotide sequence: TGCGCCAGCAGCCCCCGACAGGGAAGGGACGAGCAGTACTTC. The chain recombines TRBV5-1 with TRBJ2-7; 7 bases are shared with TRBD1. Germline CDR1 is SGHRS and CDR2 is YFSETQ. CDR3 size: 14 residues. J was trimmed by 5 bases and V by 4 bases; bases with no gene match: 9.